These 20 T cell receptor beta chains share one sample of origin, sequenced in a study of blood T cells in healthy people across ages. Using a J-beta primer mix together with a sample-barcoded 5' primer, a second PCR was run for roughly 7 to 11 cycles. TCRdb reprocessed the 5' RACE reads with MiXCR, giving one entry per CDR3 protein. The sample holds roughly 1.5 million distinct CDR3 sequences, 40% to 45% seen once. Sequencing was carried out using blood. The source is a woman aged 18 to 35 in good health.

This clonotype has only a few counts. The genes are TRBV15 and TRBJ2-2, with TRBD2 identical over 7 bases. Trimming took 6 bases from V and 5 from J; bases not matched to a gene: 12. Germline CDR1 and CDR2: LNHNV and YYDKDF (reference sequence). CDR3 length equals 16 residues. The CDR3, as DNA: TGTGCCACCAGTCCGCGGGGGAACGATGGGACCGGGGAGCTGTTTTTT. The encoded protein is CATSPRGNDGTGELFF.

V usage is TRBV7-6 and J usage is TRBJ2-1; 13 bases line up with TRBD2. Germline-derived CDR1 and CDR2 are SGHVS and FNYEAQ. This CDR3 contains 16 residues. With 1 base clipped from V and 15 bases from J, the junction kept 12 bases outside the gene matches. CDR3: CASSLVRGLAGTVRFF. In DNA, the CDR3 is TGTGCCAGCAGCTTAGTTAGGGGACTAGCGGGGACCGTGCGGTTCTTC.

This clonotype has a handful of counts. The J gene is TRBJ1-4, the V gene TRBV4-3; D perhaps matches TRBD1 (6 bases). The CDR3 covers 18 residues. Trimming shortened V by 0 bases and J by 0 bases, and 14 bases separated the two germline ends. Per the germline V gene, CDR1 is LGHNA and CDR2 is YSLEER. The CDR3 protein is CASSQDVHRATTNEKLFF. The CDR3 DNA reads as TGCGCCAGCAGCCAAGACGTTCACAGGGCAACAACTAATGAAAAACTGTTTTTT.

The chain joins TRBV29-1 to TRBJ1-5; a possible D gene is TRBD1 (6 bases). The CDR3 contains 13 residues. V lost 6 bases and J lost 1, with 10 bases in between. CDR1 is SQVTM and CDR2 is ANQGSEA in the germline V gene. CDR3 nucleotide sequence: TGCAGCGTCCGCGGACAGAGCAATCAGCCCCAGCATTTT. Amino acids: CSVRGQSNQPQHF.

This chain connects TRBV11-2 to TRBJ2-3; TRBD2 aligns across 13 bases. Unmatched junction bases numbered 4, after V lost 5 bases and J lost 5 bases. The CDR3 consists of 15 residues. CDR1 is SGHAT and CDR2 is FQNNGV in the germline V gene. CDR3 nucleotide sequence: TGTGCCAGCAGCCCTACTAGCGGGGGGGTAGATACGCAGTATTTT. It specifies CASSPTSGGVDTQYF.

The CDR3 coding sequence is TGTGCCAGCAGCTTATTTGTAGGGGCAGGGAGTAGTTCCGAGCAGTACTTC. Encoded protein: CASSLFVGAGSSSEQYF. The rearrangement uses TRBV11-2 and TRBJ2-5, with D perhaps matching TRBD1 or TRBD2 (5 bases each). The J call is in doubt because the DNA end fits TRBJ2-7 better. This CDR3 has 17 residues. CDR1 is SGHAT and CDR2 is FQNNGV in the germline V gene.

The chain has TRBV27 and TRBJ2-3; the match to TRBD2 covers 14 bases. The CDR3 has 20 residues. Germline V CDR1 and CDR2: MNHEY, SMNVEV (reference sequence). Losses at the gene ends were 3 bases for V and 0 bases for J; bases not matched to a gene: 11. CDR3 DNA: TGTGCCAGCAGTTTCAGCGTAGGGACTAGCGGGGGAATAAGCACAGATACGCAGTATTTT. Its translation is CASSFSVGTSGGISTDTQYF.

The table lists this clonotype with a few counts. The chain couples TRBV10-3 to TRBJ2-5, with TRBD1 matching over 10 bases. CDR1 and CDR2 from the germline V gene are ENHRY and SYGVKD. This CDR3 region has 14 residues. With 4 bases clipped from V and 3 bases from J, the junction kept 2 bases outside the gene matches. Here the CDR3 reads CAISATGGEETQYF. The CDR3, as DNA: TGTGCCATCAGTGCGACAGGGGGCGAAGAGACCCAGTACTTC.

V gene TRBV4-3 combines with J gene TRBJ2-7; 8 bases map to TRBD2. Germline trimming cut 0 bases from V and 0 bases from J; bases unmatched to any gene: 1. Germline CDR1 reads LGHNA; CDR2 reads YSLEER. CDR3 size: 15 residues. The CDR3 spells CASSQDTSGSYEQYF. In DNA form, the CDR3 reads TGCGCCAGCAGCCAAGATACTAGCGGCTCCTACGAGCAGTACTTC.

The table lists this clonotype with a count of one. The gene calls are TRBV12-3 or TRBV12-4 and TRBJ1-2; D is unclear. The CDR3 is made up of 13 amino acids. Trimming took 4 bases from V and 8 from J, leaving 14 bases between them. CDR3 loop: CASSSPHRVGYTF. The CDR3 DNA reads TGTGCCAGCAGTTCTCCGCACCGCGTAGGCTACACCTTC.

CDR3 DNA: TGCAGTGCCACTGGGTATGTCTACGAGCAGTACTTC. Translating it yields CSATGYVYEQYF. This sequence joins TRBV20-1 and TRBJ2-7; unclear D gene. This CDR3 spans 12 amino acids. Germline loops: CDR1 DFQATT, CDR2 SNEGSKA (reference sequence). V was shortened by 6 bases and J by 3 bases, with 12 bases between the two germline ends.

Only a few counts were recorded for this clonotype. An end of the junction does not agree with germline; a read error may underlie this. The V and J genes are TRBV3-1 and TRBJ1-1; D remains ambiguous. CDR1 and CDR2 from the germline V gene are LGHDT and YNNKEL (reference sequence). This CDR3 is 15 amino acids long. CDR3 bases: TGTGCCAGCAGCGAAGACCGTTACCCGGACACTGAAGCTTTCTTT. Amino acids: CASSEDRYPDTEAFF.

This clonotype was counted between two and nine times. The CDR3 loop is CASSLTWTTGTEAFF. CDR3 DNA sequence: TGTGCCAGCAGCTTGACATGGACGACAGGGACTGAAGCTTTCTTT. V gene TRBV5-5 combines with J gene TRBJ1-1; 7 bases agree with TRBD1. Germline V gene lookup returns CDR1 SGHKS and CDR2 YYEKEE (reference sequence). The CDR3 consists of 15 residues. The V segment lost 1 base and the J segment 5 bases; nucleotides outside the gene matches: 8.

The chain combines TRBV6-1 with TRBJ1-1; 7 bases agree with TRBD1. The CDR3 loop spans 13 amino acids. V was pared by 4 bases and J by 4 bases, with 3 bases of the junction left unmatched. The germline V gene has CDR1 MNHNS and CDR2 SASEGT. As DNA, the CDR3 is TGTGCCAGCAGTGTCGACAGGGCCACTGAAGCTTTCTTT. Encoded protein: CASSVDRATEAFF.

The V gene is TRBV12-3 or TRBV12-4, the J gene TRBJ2-5; 7 bases agree with TRBD2. V gave up 6 bases and J gave up 5 bases; unmatched junction bases: 12. The CDR3 runs 15 residues. The CDR3 bases are TGTGCCAGCAGCACCAAACCGGATAGCGGGGAGACCCAGTACTTC. Translated, it gives CASSTKPDSGETQYF.

This clonotype has more than one count but fewer than ten. V usage is TRBV25-1 and J usage is TRBJ1-2; no reliable D call. Trimming removed 2 bases from V and 5 bases from J, with 9 bases in between. The CDR3 length is 13 residues. Germline V gene sequence: CDR1 MGHDK, CDR2 SYGVNS. This CDR3 is CASSEGPRYGYTF. CDR3 nucleotides: TGTGCCAGCAGTGAAGGCCCTAGATATGGCTACACCTTC.

This clonotype was observed a few times. The chain combines TRBV27 with TRBJ2-4; weak D call: TRBD2 (6 bases). The tail of the sequence fits TRBJ2-7 better, so the J call may be wrong. CDR3 length: 15 amino acids. The germline gives CDR1 MNHEY, CDR2 SMNVEV (reference sequence). CDR3 nucleotides: TGTGCCAGCAGTCCAGGACAAGGGAGGAGCCACGAGCAGTACTTC. Translated, it gives CASSPGQGRSHEQYF.

The chain joins TRBV20-1 to TRBJ1-5, with TRBD1 as a possible D gene (5 bases). The CDR3 is 13 residues long. V was clipped by 5 bases and J by 2 bases, with 10 bases between them. CDR1 and CDR2 from the germline V gene are DFQATT and SNEGSKA (reference sequence). In DNA form, the CDR3 reads TGCAGTGCTGGTCGAGGGGGCAATCAGCCCCAGCATTTT. Translated, it gives CSAGRGGNQPQHF.

This clonotype was recorded a few times. The chain uses TRBV4-1 and TRBJ1-4; 7 bases map to TRBD1. The length of the CDR3 is 17 residues. V lost 4 bases, J lost 11 bases, and 19 bases stayed unmatched. Germline CDR1 MGHRA, CDR2 YSYEKL. The CDR3 reads CASSLKVTGTDLWKLFF. The CDR3 DNA sequence: TGCGCCAGCAGCCTAAAAGTTACCGGGACAGACCTGTGGAAACTGTTTTTT.

The table lists this clonotype with a few counts. The chain couples TRBV20-1 to TRBJ2-3, with TRBD2 matching over 9 bases. The CDR3 has 13 residues. V lost 3 bases to trimming and J lost 4 bases; unmatched junction nucleotides: 2. Germline V CDR1 and CDR2: DFQATT, SNEGSKA (reference sequence). DNA of the CDR3: TGCAGTGCTAGTAGCGGGGGTGCAGATACGCAGTATTTT. Protein: CSASSGGADTQYF.